This is a list of T cell receptor beta chains from one sample in a study of blood T cells in healthy people across ages. TCRdb ran MiXCR on the 5' RACE reads and lists one entry per CDR3 protein. The data show 500,000 to 550,000 distinct CDR3 sequences, around 24% seen once. The same sample was also studied in work on T cells of mothers and their children.

Input material: blood. The receptor source for this set is a boy younger than 18 in good health. Each CDR3 is given with its conserved first and last residue. Expanded clones get a size class; other rows say once, few or many, or leave the size out.

>few|TRBV29-1
CSVAVAAYTF
>many|TRBV5-1
CASSLLQGRKETQYF
>.|TRBV18
CASSPRLPANTGELFF
>few|TRBV19
CASSILSEPPYNEQFF
>.|TRBV12-3/TRBV12-4
CASSPGQGGRANEKLFF
>.|TRBV9
CASSVGGRNQPQHF
>few|TRBV7-2
CASSPPSIETQYF
>few|TRBV15
CATSRRTGVEQFF
>few|TRBV20-1
CSAPRSGELFF
>.|TRBV5-1
CASSSHPNPRDGDYEQYF
>.|TRBV7-8
CASSPASGRALEQFF
>few|TRBV5-1
CASSWGGGSPLHF
>.|TRBV29-1
CSVEASAQETQYF
>many|TRBV7-3
CASSTGVGETQYF
>few|TRBV4-3
CASSQGDAPYEQYF